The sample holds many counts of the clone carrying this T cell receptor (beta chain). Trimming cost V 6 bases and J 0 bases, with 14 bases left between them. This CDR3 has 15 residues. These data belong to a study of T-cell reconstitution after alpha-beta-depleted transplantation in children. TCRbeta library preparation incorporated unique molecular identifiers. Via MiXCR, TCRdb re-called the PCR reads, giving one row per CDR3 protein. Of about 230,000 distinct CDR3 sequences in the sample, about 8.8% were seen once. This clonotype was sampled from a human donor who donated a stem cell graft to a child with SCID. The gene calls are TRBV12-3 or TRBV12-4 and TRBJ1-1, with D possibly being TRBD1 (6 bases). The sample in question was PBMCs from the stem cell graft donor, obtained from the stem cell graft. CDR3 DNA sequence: TGTGCCAGCAGCGTCGAGGGGGGCTTGAACACTGAAGCTTTCTTT. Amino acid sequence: CASSVEGGLNTEAFF.